The 7 T cell receptor beta chains listed next were all sequenced from one sample in a study of shared clonotypes between healthy human individuals (dated by TCRdb to between 2020 and 2021). Library preparation used the immunoSEQ multiplex PCR assay. Sourced from immuneACCESS, this table was stored by TCRdb with only in-frame sequences that have V and J called. A share of the clones is absent; for the studies checked, an unresolved V gene accounts for under half, and the remainder has no known explanation. Recorded for this sample are 2 million to 2.5 million clones; roughly 93% of them occurred a single time. Clones ranked in the top ten supply about 0.39% of the sample. Material: naive CD4+ T cells from PBMCs. The meaning of the sample's cell subset or site label: CD45RA+ positively selected. Receptor source: a man aged 18 to 29 in good health. Some clones in this sample may be carry-over from other donors' samples.

The rearrangement uses TRBV15 and TRBJ1-1; no definite D call. Germline-derived CDR1 and CDR2 are LNHNV and YYDKDF (reference sequence). The CDR3 has 15 amino acids. Trimming removed 4 bases at V and 0 bases at J, with 12 bases between. The CDR3 here is CATSKGASMNTEAFF. CDR3 in DNA: TGTGCCACCAGCAAGGGCGCTAGCATGAACACTGAAGCTTTCTTT.

The chain recombines TRBV18 with TRBJ1-1, with D possibly TRBD1 on 5 matching bases. Germline CDR1 KGHSH, CDR2 LQKENI. This CDR3 contains 15 residues. Between the trimmed V and J ends, which lost 2 bases and 1 base, there was a span of 11 bases. The CDR3 nucleotides read TGTGCCAGCTCACCAAGGGGCCAGCAGAACACTGAAGCTTTCTTT. It codes for CASSPRGQQNTEAFF.

V is TRBV29-1 and J is TRBJ2-5; 8 bases agree with TRBD2. V shed 4 bases and J 2 bases; nucleotides not matched to a gene: 12. The CDR3 runs to 16 residues. Germline-derived CDR1 and CDR2 are SQVTM and ANQGSEA. This CDR3 reads CSVASLAGGPQETQYF. CDR3 sequence (DNA): TGCAGCGTTGCTTCTTTGGCGGGAGGACCGCAAGAGACCCAGTACTTC.

A remark on this clone: The sample holds other DNA sequences that translate to the same CDR3. The genes are TRBV7-2 and TRBJ1-5, with D tentatively TRBD1 (5 bases). The germline V gene has CDR1 SGHTA and CDR2 FQGNSA. V lost 2 bases and J 4 bases, leaving 12 bases between the germline ends. This CDR3 region has 15 residues. The CDR3 sequence: CASSLLGVGNQPQHF. CDR3 nucleotides: TGTGCCAGCAGCTTATTGGGGGTGGGGAATCAGCCCCAGCATTTT.

V is TRBV4-1 and J is TRBJ1-2, with D possibly TRBD1 on 6 matching bases. V lost 6 bases and J 4 bases, leaving 15 bases between the germline ends. Germline V gives CDR1 MGHRA, CDR2 YSYEKL. The CDR3 runs to 14 residues. CDR3 protein: CASRLSTGPYGYTF. In DNA form, the CDR3 reads TGCGCCAGCAGACTATCGACAGGTCCCTATGGCTACACCTTC.

The chain has TRBV6-5 and TRBJ1-2, with a tentative D call TRBD1 (5 bases). Germline-derived CDR1 and CDR2 are MNHEY and SVGAGI. Deletions cut 6 bases from V and 4 bases from J, with 12 bases between. The CDR3 is 13 residues long. The CDR3 here is CASSPQVGYGYTF. The CDR3 region has the DNA TGTGCCAGCAGCCCACAGGTTGGCTATGGCTACACCTTC.

The J gene is TRBJ1-2, the V gene TRBV11-2; 7 bases are a match to TRBD1. J lost 2 bases, V lost 5 bases, and 17 bases had no gene match. CDR3 length equals 18 residues. Germline CDR1 is SGHAT and CDR2 is FQNNGV. The CDR3 region is CASSLLFQPRDSNYGYTF. The DNA of the CDR3 is TGTGCCAGCAGCCTCTTATTTCAACCCAGGGACAGCAACTATGGCTACACCTTC.